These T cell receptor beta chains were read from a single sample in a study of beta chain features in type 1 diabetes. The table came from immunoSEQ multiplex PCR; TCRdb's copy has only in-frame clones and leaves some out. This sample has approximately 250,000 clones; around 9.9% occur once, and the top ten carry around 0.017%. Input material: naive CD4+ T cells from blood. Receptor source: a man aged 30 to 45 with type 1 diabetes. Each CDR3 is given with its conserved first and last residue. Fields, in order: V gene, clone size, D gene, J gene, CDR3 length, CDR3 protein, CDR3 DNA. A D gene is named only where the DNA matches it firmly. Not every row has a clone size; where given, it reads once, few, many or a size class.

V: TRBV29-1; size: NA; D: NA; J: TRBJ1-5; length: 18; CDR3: CSVAVFGEGDISNQPQHF; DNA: TGCAGCGTTGCGGTGTTCGGAGAGGGGGATATAAGCAATCAGCCCCAGCATTTT
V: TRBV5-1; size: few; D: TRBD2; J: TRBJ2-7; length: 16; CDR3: CASSLEPGGTIYEQYF; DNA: TGCGCCAGCAGCTTGGAGCCGGGGGGAACGATCTACGAGCAGTACTTC
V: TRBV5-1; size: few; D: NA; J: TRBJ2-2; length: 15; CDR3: CASSPPTGSTGELFF; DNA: TGCGCCAGCAGCCCCCCGACCGGGAGCACCGGGGAGCTGTTTTTT
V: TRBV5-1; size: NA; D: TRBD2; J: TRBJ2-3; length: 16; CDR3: CASSLGFGGGSDTQYF; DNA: TGCGCCAGCAGCTTGGGTTTCGGCGGGGGTTCAGATACGCAGTATTTT
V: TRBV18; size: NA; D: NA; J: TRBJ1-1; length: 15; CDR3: CASSPPGGENTEAFF; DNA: TGTGCCAGCTCACCACCCGGGGGGGAGAACACTGAAGCTTTCTTT
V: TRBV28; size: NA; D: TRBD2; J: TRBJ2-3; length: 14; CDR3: CASRSGGLADTQYF; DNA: TGTGCCAGCAGGAGCGGGGGGCTCGCAGATACGCAGTATTTT
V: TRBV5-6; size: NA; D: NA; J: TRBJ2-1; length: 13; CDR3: CASSAQGGNEQFF; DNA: TGTGCCAGCAGCGCTCAAGGGGGCAATGAGCAGTTCTTC
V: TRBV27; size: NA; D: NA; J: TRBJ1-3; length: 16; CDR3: CASSSSGSLSGNTIYF; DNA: TGTGCCAGCAGTTCGTCAGGGTCCCTATCTGGAAACACCATATATTTT
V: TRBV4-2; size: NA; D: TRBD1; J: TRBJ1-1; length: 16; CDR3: CASSQVGGTVNTEAFF; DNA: TGTGCCAGCAGCCAAGTAGGAGGGACAGTGAACACTGAAGCTTTCTTT
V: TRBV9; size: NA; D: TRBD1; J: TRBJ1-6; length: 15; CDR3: CASSTRTGYNSPLHF; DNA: TGTGCCAGCAGCACACGGACAGGATATAATTCACCCCTCCACTTT
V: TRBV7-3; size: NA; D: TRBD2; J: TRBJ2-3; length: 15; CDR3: CASSLIAGDTDTQYF; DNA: TGTGCCAGCAGCTTAATAGCGGGGGACACAGATACGCAGTATTTT
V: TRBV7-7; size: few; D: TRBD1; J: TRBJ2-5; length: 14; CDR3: CASSLMTGEETQYF; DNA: TGTGCTAGCAGCTTAATGACAGGGGAAGAGACCCAGTACTTC
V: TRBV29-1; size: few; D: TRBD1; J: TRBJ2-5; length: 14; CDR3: CSAKGQSRLGTQYF; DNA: TGCAGCGCAAAGGGACAGTCTAGGTTAGGGACCCAGTACTTC
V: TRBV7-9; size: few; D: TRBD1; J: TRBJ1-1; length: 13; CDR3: CASSRRDRSKAFF; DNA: TGTGCCAGCAGCCGCCGGGACAGGAGTAAAGCTTTCTTT
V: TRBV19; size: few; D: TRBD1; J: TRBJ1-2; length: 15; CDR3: CASSIPGQVNYGYTF; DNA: TGTGCCAGTAGTATTCCTGGACAGGTCAACTATGGCTACACCTTC
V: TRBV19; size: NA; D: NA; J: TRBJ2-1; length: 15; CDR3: CASSTGTVTYNEQFF; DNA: TGTGCCAGTAGTACCGGGACTGTTACCTACAATGAGCAGTTCTTC
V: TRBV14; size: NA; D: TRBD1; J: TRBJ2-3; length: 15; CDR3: CASSQVRGRSRSQYF; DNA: TGTGCCAGCAGCCAAGTGAGGGGGCGATCCCGTTCGCAGTATTTT
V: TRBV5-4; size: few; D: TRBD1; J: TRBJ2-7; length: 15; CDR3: CASRNAGTGRHEQYF; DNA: TGTGCCAGCAGAAATGCGGGGACAGGGCGCCACGAGCAGTACTTC
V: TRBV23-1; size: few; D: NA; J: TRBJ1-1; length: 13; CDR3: CAKRTGEGTEAFF; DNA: TGCGCCAAAAGGACGGGGGAAGGGACTGAAGCTTTCTTT
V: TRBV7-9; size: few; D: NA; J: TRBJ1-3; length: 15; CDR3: CASSLRPQSGNTIYF; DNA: TGTGCCAGCAGCTTGAGGCCGCAGTCTGGAAACACCATATATTTT
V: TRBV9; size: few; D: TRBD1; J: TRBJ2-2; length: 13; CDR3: CASNQNGQGGLFF; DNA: TGTGCCAGCAACCAAAACGGACAGGGTGGGCTGTTTTTT
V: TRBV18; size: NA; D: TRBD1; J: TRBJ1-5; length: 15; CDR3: CASSPGQGVNQPQHF; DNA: TGTGCCAGCTCACCTGGACAGGGGGTGAATCAGCCCCAGCATTTT
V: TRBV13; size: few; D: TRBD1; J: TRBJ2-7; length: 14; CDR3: CASSLPRQGYEQYF; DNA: TGTGCCAGCAGCTTACCACGACAGGGCTACGAGCAGTACTTC